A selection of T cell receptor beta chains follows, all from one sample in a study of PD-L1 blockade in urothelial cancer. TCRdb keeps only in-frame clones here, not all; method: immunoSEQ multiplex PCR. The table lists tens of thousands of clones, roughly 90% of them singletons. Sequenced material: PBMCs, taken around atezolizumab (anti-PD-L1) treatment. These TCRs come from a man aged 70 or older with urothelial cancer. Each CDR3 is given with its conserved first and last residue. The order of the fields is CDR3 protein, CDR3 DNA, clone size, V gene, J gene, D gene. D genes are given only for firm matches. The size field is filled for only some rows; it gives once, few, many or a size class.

cdr3_aa: CASSLGGQGPTLTYEQYF
cdr3_nt: TGTGCCAGCAGCTTGGGGGGTCAGGGTCCCACCCTCACCTACGAGCAGTACTTC
clone_size: NA
v_call: TRBV5-6
j_call: TRBJ2-7
d_call: NA

cdr3_aa: CASSLWARPSGYTF
cdr3_nt: TGTGCCAGCAGCTTGTGGGCAAGGCCCAGTGGCTACACCTTC
clone_size: NA
v_call: TRBV5-4
j_call: TRBJ1-2
d_call: NA

cdr3_aa: CASSLIRTGAVEQYF
cdr3_nt: TGTGCCAGCAGTTTAATCAGGACAGGGGCCGTCGAGCAGTACTTC
clone_size: once
v_call: TRBV28
j_call: TRBJ2-7
d_call: TRBD1

cdr3_aa: CASSLGGGLAGDEQFF
cdr3_nt: TGTGCCAGCAGCTTAGGAGGCGGGCTAGCCGGCGATGAGCAGTTCTTC
clone_size: NA
v_call: TRBV7-6
j_call: TRBJ2-1
d_call: NA

cdr3_aa: CASSLGVGEQYF
cdr3_nt: TGTGCCAGCAGCTTGGGGGTTGGAGAGCAGTACTTC
clone_size: NA
v_call: TRBV5-4
j_call: TRBJ2-5
d_call: NA

cdr3_aa: CASSVPGTGVQQPQHF
cdr3_nt: TGTGCCAGCAGCGTACCCGGGACAGGGGTTCAGCAGCCCCAGCATTTT
clone_size: NA
v_call: TRBV28
j_call: TRBJ1-5
d_call: TRBD1

cdr3_aa: CASSLWGRGLSSYEQYF
cdr3_nt: TGTGCCAGCAGTTTATGGGGCAGGGGCCTTAGCTCCTACGAGCAGTACTTC
clone_size: few
v_call: TRBV28
j_call: TRBJ2-7
d_call: NA

cdr3_aa: CAIQGVHGQPQHF
cdr3_nt: TGTGCCATACAGGGGGTTCACGGTCAGCCCCAGCATTTT
clone_size: few
v_call: TRBV28
j_call: TRBJ1-5
d_call: TRBD1

cdr3_aa: CASSLGQNYGYTF
cdr3_nt: TGCGCCAGCAGCTTGGGGCAGAACTATGGCTACACCTTC
clone_size: NA
v_call: TRBV5-1
j_call: TRBJ1-2
d_call: NA

cdr3_aa: CASSEKGIAGIYEQYF
cdr3_nt: TGTGCCAGCAGTGAAAAGGGAATAGCGGGAATCTACGAGCAGTACTTC
clone_size: NA
v_call: TRBV6-1
j_call: TRBJ2-7
d_call: TRBD2

cdr3_aa: CASSFVHGQTTGNTIYF
cdr3_nt: TGTGCCAGCAGCTTTGTACATGGACAGACGACTGGAAACACCATATATTTT
clone_size: NA
v_call: TRBV11-2
j_call: TRBJ1-3
d_call: NA

cdr3_aa: CASSPPRQLNTEAFF
cdr3_nt: TGTGCCAGCTCACCACCGAGACAGCTGAACACTGAAGCTTTCTTT
clone_size: NA
v_call: TRBV18
j_call: TRBJ1-1
d_call: NA

cdr3_aa: CASSQSSGVGTDTQYF
cdr3_nt: TGTGCCAGCAGCCAGAGCTCGGGGGTAGGAACAGATACGCAGTATTTT
clone_size: NA
v_call: TRBV7-7
j_call: TRBJ2-3
d_call: NA

cdr3_aa: CASSELTGGYGYTF
cdr3_nt: TGTGCCAGCAGTGAACTGACAGGAGGCTATGGCTACACCTTC
clone_size: few
v_call: TRBV2
j_call: TRBJ1-2
d_call: NA

cdr3_aa: CASSRDLQGTKLFF
cdr3_nt: TGTGCCAGCAGCCGAGACTTACAGGGAACAAAACTGTTTTTT
clone_size: NA
v_call: TRBV14
j_call: TRBJ1-4
d_call: NA

cdr3_aa: CASGQGGEKLFF
cdr3_nt: TGCGCCAGCGGACAGGGAGGTGAAAAACTGTTTTTT
clone_size: NA
v_call: TRBV5-1
j_call: TRBJ1-4
d_call: TRBD1

cdr3_aa: CASSVAAGGPTDTQYF
cdr3_nt: TGTGCCAGCAGCGTAGCAGCGGGAGGGCCAACAGATACGCAGTATTTT
clone_size: NA
v_call: TRBV9
j_call: TRBJ2-3
d_call: TRBD2

cdr3_aa: CASSLRGVDTQYF
cdr3_nt: TGTGCCAGCAGCCTGCGGGGGGTAGATACGCAGTATTTT
clone_size: once
v_call: TRBV7-9
j_call: TRBJ2-3
d_call: TRBD2

cdr3_aa: CASSESSGSPDTQYF
cdr3_nt: TGTGCCAGCAGCGAATCTAGCGGGAGCCCAGATACGCAGTATTTT
clone_size: NA
v_call: TRBV5-4
j_call: TRBJ2-3
d_call: TRBD2

cdr3_aa: CASSLYQPRDRANTGELFF
cdr3_nt: TGTGCCAGCAGCCTTTACCAACCCCGGGACAGGGCGAACACCGGGGAGCTGTTTTTT
clone_size: NA
v_call: TRBV9
j_call: TRBJ2-2
d_call: TRBD1

cdr3_aa: CATEDRGLHNEQFF
cdr3_nt: TGTGCCACCGAGGACAGGGGGCTCCACAATGAGCAGTTCTTC
clone_size: NA
v_call: TRBV6-1
j_call: TRBJ2-1
d_call: TRBD1

cdr3_aa: CAWTQRTSGSFYEQYF
cdr3_nt: TGTGCCTGGACCCAACGGACTAGCGGGAGTTTCTACGAGCAGTACTTC
clone_size: NA
v_call: TRBV30
j_call: TRBJ2-7
d_call: TRBD2

cdr3_aa: CASSFEGQDLRIAFF
cdr3_nt: TGTGCCAGCAGTTTTGAAGGACAGGACCTCCGGATAGCTTTCTTT
clone_size: NA
v_call: TRBV2
j_call: TRBJ1-1
d_call: TRBD1

cdr3_aa: CASSAYDGTSFFAYNEQFF
cdr3_nt: TGTGCCAGCAGCGCATACGACGGGACTAGTTTTTTCGCCTACAATGAGCAGTTCTTC
clone_size: once
v_call: TRBV9
j_call: TRBJ2-1
d_call: TRBD2

cdr3_aa: CASSNRQGNLYEQYF
cdr3_nt: TGTGCCAGCAGCAACCGACAGGGGAATTTGTACGAGCAGTACTTC
clone_size: NA
v_call: TRBV7-9
j_call: TRBJ2-7
d_call: TRBD1

cdr3_aa: CASSPGTVEPYEQYF
cdr3_nt: TGCGCCAGCAGCCCCGGGACAGTAGAACCCTACGAGCAGTACTTC
clone_size: NA
v_call: TRBV5-1
j_call: TRBJ2-7
d_call: TRBD1

cdr3_aa: CASSSLYGVSTDTQYF
cdr3_nt: TGTGCCAGCAGTTCCTTATACGGGGTGAGCACAGATACGCAGTATTTT
clone_size: NA
v_call: TRBV27
j_call: TRBJ2-3
d_call: NA

cdr3_aa: CASSPEGGQVGDEQFF
cdr3_nt: TGCGCCAGCAGCCCTGAGGGTGGTCAAGTGGGCGATGAGCAGTTCTTC
clone_size: NA
v_call: TRBV5-1
j_call: TRBJ2-1
d_call: NA

cdr3_aa: CASSPDRVNEKLFF
cdr3_nt: TGCGCCAGCAGCCCGGACAGGGTGAATGAAAAACTGTTTTTT
clone_size: NA
v_call: TRBV5-1
j_call: TRBJ1-4
d_call: TRBD1

cdr3_aa: CASSFNADGYTF
cdr3_nt: TGCGCCAGCAGCTTCAACGCAGATGGCTACACCTTC
clone_size: NA
v_call: TRBV5-1
j_call: TRBJ1-2
d_call: NA

cdr3_aa: CASRARETQYF
cdr3_nt: TGTGCCAGCAGGGCTCGAGAGACCCAGTACTTC
clone_size: NA
v_call: TRBV6-6
j_call: TRBJ2-5
d_call: NA

cdr3_aa: CASSYQFEAFF
cdr3_nt: TGTGCCAGCAGTTACCAGTTCGAAGCTTTCTTT
clone_size: NA
v_call: TRBV6-5
j_call: TRBJ1-1
d_call: NA

cdr3_aa: CASSEARGAYNEQFF
cdr3_nt: TGTGCCAGCAGTGAAGCACGGGGAGCATACAATGAGCAGTTCTTC
clone_size: NA
v_call: TRBV2
j_call: TRBJ2-1
d_call: NA

cdr3_aa: CASSREGGRNTGELFF
cdr3_nt: TGTGCCAGCAGCAGAGAGGGAGGCCGGAACACCGGGGAGCTGTTTTTT
clone_size: NA
v_call: TRBV7-2
j_call: TRBJ2-2
d_call: NA

cdr3_aa: CASSLVLAGGTGELFF
cdr3_nt: TGCGCCAGCAGCTTGGTTCTAGCGGGAGGCACCGGGGAGCTGTTTTTT
clone_size: NA
v_call: TRBV5-1
j_call: TRBJ2-2
d_call: TRBD2